This TCR beta chain was observed in a study of graft-versus-host responses after intestinal transplantation. CDR1 is SGHRS, CDR2 YFSETQ, per germline. The CDR3 loop spans 13 amino acids. V was pared by 3 bases and J by 4 bases, with 9 bases between. TCRdb's table, derived via immunoSEQ multiplex PCR, lists solely in-frame clones and lacks some. The sample lists some 120,000 clones, over 75% occurring once. General study findings and limits: Among circulating GvH clones, peak levels were associated with early post-transplant declines in HvG clones.

The count of this clone is one. The antigen is undetermined. The chain joins TRBV5-1 to TRBJ2-3, with D tentatively TRBD1 (6 bases). The sequenced sample was unstimulated CD4+ T cells sorted from spleen or lymph node cells, obtained before intestinal transplant. The receptor comes from a human donor who received an intestinal transplant. The CDR3 bases are TGCGCCAGCAGCTGGCAGGGGCCAGATACGCAGTATTTT. This translates into CASSWQGPDTQYF.